This T cell receptor (beta chain) derives from a study of blood T cell repertoires in COVID-19. At the level of the study: COVID-19 samples, acute and convalescent, were from the United States, Italy and Spain. PBMCs, B-cell-depleted T cells, or T cells were the source of the cDNA or gDNA that made up the material.

Per the original methods: From reference gene primer amplification, estimates of nucleated cell counts were derived. Sequenced by immunoSEQ multiplex PCR; TCRdb stores in-frame clones only, minus some. D and trimming come from the DNA, and the V and J calls and clone size come from that table. The table has under 75,000 clones, 80% to 85% seen once; the top ten hold 25% to 35%. The CDR3 extends over 14 amino acids. Germline V gene sequence: CDR1 MNHEY, CDR2 SVGAGI. The junction had 5 bases not matched to a gene; V was cut back by 6 bases and J by 4 bases. This clone was picked up a small number of times.

The sequencing sample was made of peripheral blood. The chain couples TRBV6-5 to TRBJ1-3; 8 nucleotides line up with TRBD1. The sequence derives from a woman of 80 years or more with active or convalescent COVID-19. CDR3 loop: CASRAGQVGNTIYF. The CDR3 DNA reads TGTGCCAGCAGGGCGGGACAGGTGGGAAACACCATATATTTT.